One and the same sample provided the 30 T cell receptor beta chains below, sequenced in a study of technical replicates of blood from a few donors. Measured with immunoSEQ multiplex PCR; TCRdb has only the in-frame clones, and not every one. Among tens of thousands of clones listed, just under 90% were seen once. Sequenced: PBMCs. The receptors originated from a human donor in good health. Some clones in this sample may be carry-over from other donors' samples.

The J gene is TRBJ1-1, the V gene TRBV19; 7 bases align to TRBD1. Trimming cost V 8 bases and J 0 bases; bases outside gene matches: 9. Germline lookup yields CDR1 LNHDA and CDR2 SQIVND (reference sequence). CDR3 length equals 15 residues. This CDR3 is CASFRTGALNTEAFF. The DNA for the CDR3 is TGTGCCAGTTTCCGAACAGGGGCTTTGAACACTGAAGCTTTCTTT.

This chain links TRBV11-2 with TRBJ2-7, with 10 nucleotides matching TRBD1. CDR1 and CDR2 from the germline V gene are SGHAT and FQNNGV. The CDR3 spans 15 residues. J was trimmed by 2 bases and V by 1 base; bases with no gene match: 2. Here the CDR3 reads CASSLGQGAAYEQYF. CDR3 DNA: TGTGCCAGCAGCTTAGGACAGGGGGCCGCCTACGAGCAGTACTTC.

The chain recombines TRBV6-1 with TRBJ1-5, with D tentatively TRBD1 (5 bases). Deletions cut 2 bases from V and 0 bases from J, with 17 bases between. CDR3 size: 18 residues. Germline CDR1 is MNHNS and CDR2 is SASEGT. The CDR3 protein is CASSEYFNRPGSNQPQHF. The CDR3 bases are TGTGCCAGCAGTGAATATTTTAACAGGCCCGGTAGCAATCAGCCCCAGCATTTT.

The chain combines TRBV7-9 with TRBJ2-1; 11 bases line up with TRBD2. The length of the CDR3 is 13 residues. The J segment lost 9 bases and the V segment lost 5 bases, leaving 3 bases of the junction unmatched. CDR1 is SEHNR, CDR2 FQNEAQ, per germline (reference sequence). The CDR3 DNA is TGTGCCAGCAGCGATAGCGGGAGGGTTGAGCAGTTCTTC. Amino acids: CASSDSGRVEQFF.

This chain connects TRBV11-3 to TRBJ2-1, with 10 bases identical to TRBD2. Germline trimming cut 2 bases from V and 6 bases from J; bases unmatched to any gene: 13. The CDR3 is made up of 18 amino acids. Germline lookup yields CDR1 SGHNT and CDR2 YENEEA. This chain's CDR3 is CASSLSALSGGGTNEQFF. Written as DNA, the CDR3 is TGTGCCAGCAGCTTATCCGCCTTAAGCGGGGGGGGAACCAATGAGCAGTTCTTC.

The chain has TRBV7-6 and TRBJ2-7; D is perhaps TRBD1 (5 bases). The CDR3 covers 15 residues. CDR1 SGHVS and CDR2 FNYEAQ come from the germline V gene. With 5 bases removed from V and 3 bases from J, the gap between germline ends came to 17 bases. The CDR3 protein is CASSPRGTGDYEQYF. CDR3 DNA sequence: TGTGCCAGCAGCCCACGAGGTACAGGAGACTACGAGCAGTACTTC.

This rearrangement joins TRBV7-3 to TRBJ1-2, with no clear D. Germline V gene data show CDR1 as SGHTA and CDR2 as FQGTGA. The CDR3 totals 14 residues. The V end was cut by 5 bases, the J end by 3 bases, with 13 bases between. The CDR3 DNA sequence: TGTGCCAGCAGCCCGTCGGCGGGGTACTATGGCTACACCTTC. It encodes CASSPSAGYYGYTF.

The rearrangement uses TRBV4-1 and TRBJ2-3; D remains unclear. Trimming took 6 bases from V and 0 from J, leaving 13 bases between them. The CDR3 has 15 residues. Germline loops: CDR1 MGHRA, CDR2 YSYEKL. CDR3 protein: CASRKEFSSTDTQYF. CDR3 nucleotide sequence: TGCGCCAGCAGAAAGGAGTTCTCTAGCACAGATACGCAGTATTTT.

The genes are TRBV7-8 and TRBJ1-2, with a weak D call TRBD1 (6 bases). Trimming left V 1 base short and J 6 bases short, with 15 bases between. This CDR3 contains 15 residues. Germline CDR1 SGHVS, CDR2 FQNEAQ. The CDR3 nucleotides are TGTGCCAGCAGCTTAGTTCCTGGCAGGGGAGATGGCTACACCTTC. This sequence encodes CASSLVPGRGDGYTF.

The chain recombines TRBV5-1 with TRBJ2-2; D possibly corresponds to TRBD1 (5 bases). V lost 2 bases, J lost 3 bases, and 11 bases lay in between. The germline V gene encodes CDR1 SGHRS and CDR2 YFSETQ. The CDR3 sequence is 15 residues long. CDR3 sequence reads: CASSLRVRDTGELFF. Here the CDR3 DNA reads TGCGCCAGCAGCTTACGGGTCAGGGACACCGGGGAGCTGTTTTTT.

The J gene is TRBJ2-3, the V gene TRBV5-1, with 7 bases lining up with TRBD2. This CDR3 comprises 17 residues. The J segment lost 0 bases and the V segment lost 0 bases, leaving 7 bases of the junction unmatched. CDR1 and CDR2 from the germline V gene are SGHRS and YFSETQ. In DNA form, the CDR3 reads TGCGCCAGCAGCTTGGATCCCGGGGGGACTAGCACAGATACGCAGTATTTT. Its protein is CASSLDPGGTSTDTQYF.

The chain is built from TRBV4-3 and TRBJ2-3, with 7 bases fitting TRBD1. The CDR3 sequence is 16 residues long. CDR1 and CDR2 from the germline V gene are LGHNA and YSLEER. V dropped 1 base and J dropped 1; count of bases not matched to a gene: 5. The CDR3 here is CASSQGDRSGTDTQYF. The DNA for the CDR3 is TGCGCCAGCAGCCAAGGGGACAGATCGGGCACAGATACGCAGTATTTT.

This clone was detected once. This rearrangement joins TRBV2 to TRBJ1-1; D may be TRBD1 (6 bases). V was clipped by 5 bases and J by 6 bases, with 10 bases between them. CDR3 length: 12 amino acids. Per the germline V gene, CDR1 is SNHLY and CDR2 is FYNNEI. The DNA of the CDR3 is TGTGCCAGCAGTCCGGACAGATCTGAAGCTTTCTTT. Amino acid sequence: CASSPDRSEAFF.

The CDR3 bases are TGTGCCAGCTCCCGTCTGGGAGGCCTAGAGCAGTTCTTC. Its protein is CASSRLGGLEQFF. The gene calls are TRBV18 and TRBJ2-1; TRBD2 might be the D (6 bases). The CDR3 has 13 residues. Trimming took 6 bases from V and 10 from J, leaving 16 bases between them. Germline V CDR1 and CDR2: KGHSH, LQKENI.

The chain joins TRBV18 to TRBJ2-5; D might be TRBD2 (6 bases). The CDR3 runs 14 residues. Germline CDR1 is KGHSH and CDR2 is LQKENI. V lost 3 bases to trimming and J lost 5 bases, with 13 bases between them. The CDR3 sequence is CASSPAGGTETQYF. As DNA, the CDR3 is TGTGCCAGCTCACCGGCCGGGGGTACGGAGACCCAGTACTTC.

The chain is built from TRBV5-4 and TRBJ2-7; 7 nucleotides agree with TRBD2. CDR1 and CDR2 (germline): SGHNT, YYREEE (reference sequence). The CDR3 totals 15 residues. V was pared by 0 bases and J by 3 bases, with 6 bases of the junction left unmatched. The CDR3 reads CASSLAAGVNYEQYF. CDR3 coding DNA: TGTGCCAGCAGCTTGGCCGCGGGGGTTAACTACGAGCAGTACTTC.

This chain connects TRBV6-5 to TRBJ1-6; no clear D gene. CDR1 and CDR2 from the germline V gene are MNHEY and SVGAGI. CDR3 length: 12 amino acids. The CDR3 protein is CASRAGGSPLHF. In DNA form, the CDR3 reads TGTGCTAGCCGGGCAGGAGGCTCACCCCTCCACTTT.

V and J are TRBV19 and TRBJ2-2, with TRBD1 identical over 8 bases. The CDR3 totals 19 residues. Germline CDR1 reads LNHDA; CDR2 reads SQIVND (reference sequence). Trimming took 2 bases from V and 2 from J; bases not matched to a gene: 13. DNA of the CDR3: TGTGCCAGTAGTATAACGGGCAGGGGGCAATTAATTAACACCGGGGAGCTGTTTTTT. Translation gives CASSITGRGQLINTGELFF.

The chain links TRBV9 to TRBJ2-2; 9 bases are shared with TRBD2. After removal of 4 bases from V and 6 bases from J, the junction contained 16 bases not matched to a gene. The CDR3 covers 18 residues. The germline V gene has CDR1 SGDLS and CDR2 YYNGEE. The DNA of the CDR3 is TGTGCCAGCAGCCCAAATTCGGGGGCGGGAGGGCCGTCCGGGGAGCTGTTTTTT. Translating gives CASSPNSGAGGPSGELFF.

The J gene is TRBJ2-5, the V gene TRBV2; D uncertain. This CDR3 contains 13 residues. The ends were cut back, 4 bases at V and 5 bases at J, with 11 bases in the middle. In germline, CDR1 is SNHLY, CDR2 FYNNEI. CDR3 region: CASSGGLAETQYF. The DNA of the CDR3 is TGTGCCAGCAGTGGTGGGCTGGCGGAGACCCAGTACTTC.

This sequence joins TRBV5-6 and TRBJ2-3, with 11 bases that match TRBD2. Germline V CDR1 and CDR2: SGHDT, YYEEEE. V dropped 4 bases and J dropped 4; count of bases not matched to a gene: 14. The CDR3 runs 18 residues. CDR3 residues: CASSPLNSGGAIADTQYF. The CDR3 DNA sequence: TGTGCCAGCAGCCCACTAAATAGCGGGGGGGCCATCGCAGATACGCAGTATTTT. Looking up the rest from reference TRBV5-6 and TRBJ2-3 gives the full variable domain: DAGVTQSPTHLIKTRGQQVTLRCSPKSGHDTVSWYQQALGQGPQFIFQYYEEEERQRGNFPDRFSGHQFPNYSSELNVNALLLGDSALYLCASSPLNSGGAIADTQYFGPGTRLTVL.

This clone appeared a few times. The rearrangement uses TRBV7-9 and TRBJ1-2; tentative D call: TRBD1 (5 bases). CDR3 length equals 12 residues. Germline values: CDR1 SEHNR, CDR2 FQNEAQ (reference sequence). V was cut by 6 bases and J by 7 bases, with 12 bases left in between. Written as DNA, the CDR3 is TGTGCCAGCAGGGGGGGATCCCTTGGCTACACCTTC. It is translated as CASRGGSLGYTF.

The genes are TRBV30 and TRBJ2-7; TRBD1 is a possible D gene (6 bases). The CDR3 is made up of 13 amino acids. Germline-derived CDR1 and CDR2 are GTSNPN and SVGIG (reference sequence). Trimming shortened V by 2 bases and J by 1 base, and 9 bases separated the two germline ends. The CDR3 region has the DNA TGTGCCTGGAGTTCCGGACAGTCCTACGAGCAGTACTTC. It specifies CAWSSGQSYEQYF.

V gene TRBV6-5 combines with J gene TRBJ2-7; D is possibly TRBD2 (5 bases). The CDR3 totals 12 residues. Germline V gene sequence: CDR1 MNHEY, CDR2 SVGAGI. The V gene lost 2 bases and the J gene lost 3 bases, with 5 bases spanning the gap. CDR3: CASSYRGYEQYF. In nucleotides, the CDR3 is TGTGCCAGCAGTTACCGGGGCTACGAGCAGTACTTC.

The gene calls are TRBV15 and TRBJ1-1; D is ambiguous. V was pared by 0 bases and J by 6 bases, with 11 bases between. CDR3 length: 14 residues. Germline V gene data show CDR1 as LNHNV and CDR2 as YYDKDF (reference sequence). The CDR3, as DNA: TGTGCCACCAGCAGAGATCGGGGTATCGCTGAAGCTTTCTTT. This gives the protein CATSRDRGIAEAFF. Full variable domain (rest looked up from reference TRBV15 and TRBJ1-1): DAMVIQNPRYQVTQFGKPVTLSCSQTLNHNVMYWYQQKSSQAPKLLFHYYDKDFNNEADTPDNFQSRRPNTSFCFLDIRSPGLGDTAMYLCATSRDRGIAEAFFGQGTRLTVV.

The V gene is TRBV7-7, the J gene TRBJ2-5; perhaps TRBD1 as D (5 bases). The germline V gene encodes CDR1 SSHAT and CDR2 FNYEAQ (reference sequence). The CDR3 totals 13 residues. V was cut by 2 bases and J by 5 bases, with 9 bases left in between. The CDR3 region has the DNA TGTGCCAGCAGCTTATCCAGGGCCGAGACCCAGTACTTC. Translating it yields CASSLSRAETQYF.

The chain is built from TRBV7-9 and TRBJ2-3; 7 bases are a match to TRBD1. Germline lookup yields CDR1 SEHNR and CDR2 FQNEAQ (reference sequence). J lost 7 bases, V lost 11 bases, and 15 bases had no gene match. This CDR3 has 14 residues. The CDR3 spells CAGTYGQDSYTQYF. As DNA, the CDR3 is TGTGCCGGCACCTACGGACAGGACTCCTATACGCAGTATTTT.

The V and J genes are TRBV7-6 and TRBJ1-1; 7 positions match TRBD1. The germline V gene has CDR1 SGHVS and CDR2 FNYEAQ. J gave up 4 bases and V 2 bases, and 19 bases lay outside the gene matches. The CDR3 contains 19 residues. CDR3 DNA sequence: TGTGCCAGCAGCTTATCACCACCAGGGGGGACCCGTCTCGGCACTGAAGCTTTCTTT. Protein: CASSLSPPGGTRLGTEAFF.

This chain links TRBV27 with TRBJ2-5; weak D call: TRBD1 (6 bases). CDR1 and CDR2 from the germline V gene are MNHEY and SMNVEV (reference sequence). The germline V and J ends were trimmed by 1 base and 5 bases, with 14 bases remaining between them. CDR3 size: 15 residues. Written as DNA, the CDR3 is TGTGCCAGCAGTTTATGGGGGCAAATAGGGGAGACCCAGTACTTC. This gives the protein CASSLWGQIGETQYF.

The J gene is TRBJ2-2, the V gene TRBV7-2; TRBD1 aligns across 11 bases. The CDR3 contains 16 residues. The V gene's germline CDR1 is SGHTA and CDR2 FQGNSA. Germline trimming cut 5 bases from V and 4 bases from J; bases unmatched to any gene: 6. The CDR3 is CASSLGQGARTGELFF. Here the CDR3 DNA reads TGTGCCAGCAGCCTCGGACAGGGGGCGCGCACCGGGGAGCTGTTTTTT.